The rows below give T cell receptor beta chains drawn from one sample of a study of beta chain features in type 1 diabetes. Using immunoSEQ multiplex PCR, the repertoire was profiled, and TCRdb retains in-frame clones only, with some absent. The data contain roughly 380,000 clones, around a fifth of them singletons. Sequenced input: naive CD4+ T cells from blood. The receptors originated from a woman aged 18-35 years in good health. Both conserved end residues are part of each CDR3. D genes are given only for firm matches. Some rows mark clone size as missing; the rest say once, few, many or name a class of expanded clone.

cdr3_aa,cdr3_nt,clone_size,j_call,v_call,d_call
CASSQKGQGLPGANVLTF,TGCGCCAGCAGCCAGAAGGGACAGGGCTTACCTGGGGCCAACGTCCTGACTTTC,.,TRBJ2-6,TRBV4-1,TRBD1
CASSQARQGYEQYF,TGTGCCAGCAGTCAGGCCAGACAGGGGTACGAGCAGTACTTC,.,TRBJ2-7,TRBV11-2,TRBD1
CASSLATDFTEAFF,TGCGCCAGCAGCTTGGCCACGGACTTCACTGAAGCTTTCTTT,few,TRBJ1-1,TRBV5-1,.
CASSARDRVYNEQFF,TGTGCCAGCAGCGCCCGGGACAGGGTTTACAATGAGCAGTTCTTC,.,TRBJ2-1,TRBV13,TRBD1
CASSYAGTDTQYF,TGTGCCAGCAGTTACGCGGGAACAGATACGCAGTATTTT,.,TRBJ2-3,TRBV6-5,.
CASSSGQGTPEAFF,TGTGCCAGCAGCTCAGGACAGGGGACCCCTGAAGCTTTCTTT,few,TRBJ1-1,TRBV9,TRBD1
CASRDHWGGREEDTQYF,TGCGCCAGCAGAGACCACTGGGGGGGGAGGGAAGAAGATACGCAGTATTTT,few,TRBJ2-3,TRBV4-1,TRBD2
CASSLSAGISEQFF,TGTGCCAGCAGCTTGTCCGCAGGGATAAGTGAGCAGTTCTTC,.,TRBJ2-1,TRBV5-4,.
CASSLAGVFSYEQYF,TGCGCCAGCAGCTTGGCAGGGGTGTTTTCCTACGAGCAGTACTTC,.,TRBJ2-7,TRBV5-1,.
CASRKRQSSYNSPLHF,TGTGCCAGCAGGAAAAGACAGAGCTCCTATAATTCACCCCTCCACTTT,few,TRBJ1-6,TRBV6-6,.
CASSLSRAGEAFF,TGTGCCAGCAGTTTATCTCGGGCAGGGGAAGCTTTCTTT,.,TRBJ1-1,TRBV28,.
CASSTGWAATYEQYF,TGTGCCAGCAGCACCGGATGGGCAGCTACCTACGAGCAGTACTTC,few,TRBJ2-7,TRBV21-1,.
CASSPPASGGAGEQYF,TGTGCCAGCTCACCACCGGCTAGCGGGGGGGCTGGCGAGCAGTACTTC,few,TRBJ2-7,TRBV18,TRBD2
CASSLGGLRNTGELFF,TGTGCCAGCAGCTTAGGAGGACTCAGAAACACCGGGGAGCTGTTTTTT,few,TRBJ2-2,TRBV7-2,.
CASSPSRDRNEQFF,TGTGCCAGCAGTCCCTCTAGAGACCGCAATGAGCAGTTCTTC,few,TRBJ2-1,TRBV2,.
CASSDLVYEQYF,TGTGCCAGCAGTGATCTAGTGTACGAGCAGTACTTC,.,TRBJ2-7,TRBV2,.
CASIMGGSGNTIYF,TGTGCCAGCATCATGGGGGGATCGGGAAACACCATATATTTT,few,TRBJ1-3,TRBV6-6,.
CAWSQGYEQYF,TGTGCCTGGAGTCAGGGCTACGAGCAGTACTTC,.,TRBJ2-7,TRBV30,.
CASSLVRGQVYGYTF,TGTGCCAGCAGCTTGGTAAGGGGACAGGTCTATGGCTACACCTTC,few,TRBJ1-2,TRBV5-6,TRBD1
CASSPSGTANYGYTF,TGTGCCAGCTCACCTAGCGGGACGGCTAACTATGGCTACACCTTC,once,TRBJ1-2,TRBV18,.
CASSPRTGEPYEQYF,TGTGCCAGCTCACCACGGACAGGGGAACCCTACGAGCAGTACTTC,few,TRBJ2-7,TRBV18,TRBD1
CASSQRPRSNYGYTF,TGTGCCAGCAGTCAGAGGCCACGATCTAACTATGGCTACACCTTC,.,TRBJ1-2,TRBV6-5,.
CASSPGQGYNEQFF,TGCGCCAGCAGCCCCGGACAAGGCTACAATGAGCAGTTCTTC,few,TRBJ2-1,TRBV5-1,.
CASSVRGESSYNEQFF,TGTGCCAGCAGCGTACGGGGGGAAAGCTCCTACAATGAGCAGTTCTTC,few,TRBJ2-1,TRBV9,TRBD2
CSVNVWVGGETQYF,TGCAGCGTTAACGTTTGGGTTGGGGGGGAGACCCAGTACTTC,.,TRBJ2-5,TRBV29-1,.
CASSFSGGNTEAFF,TGCGCCAGCAGCTTCTCAGGGGGGAACACTGAAGCTTTCTTT,.,TRBJ1-1,TRBV5-1,TRBD1
CASSERESYNEQFF,TGTGCCAGCAGTGAACGGGAGTCCTACAATGAGCAGTTCTTC,.,TRBJ2-1,TRBV25-1,.
CASSLAEGRQETQYF,TGTGCCAGCAGCTTGGCAGAGGGAAGACAAGAGACCCAGTACTTC,.,TRBJ2-5,TRBV4-2,.